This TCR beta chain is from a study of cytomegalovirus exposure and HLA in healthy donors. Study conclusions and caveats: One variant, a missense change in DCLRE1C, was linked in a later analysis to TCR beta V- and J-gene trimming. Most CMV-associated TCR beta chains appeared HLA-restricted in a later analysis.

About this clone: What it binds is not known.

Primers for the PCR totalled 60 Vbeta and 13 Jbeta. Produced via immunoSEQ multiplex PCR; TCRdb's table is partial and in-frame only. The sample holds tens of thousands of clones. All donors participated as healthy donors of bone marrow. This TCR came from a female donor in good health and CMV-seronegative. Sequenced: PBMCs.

The CDR3, as DNA: TGTGCCAGCAGCTTAGCGGGGACAGGGCTTGAAGCTTTCTTT. This translates into CASSLAGTGLEAFF. The rearrangement joins TRBV7-2 to TRBJ1-1; 9 nucleotides match TRBD1. CDR3 length: 14 amino acids. Trimming at V came to 0 bases and at J to 7 bases, leaving 3 bases not matched to a gene. Germline V gives CDR1 SGHTA, CDR2 FQGNSA.